A selection of T cell receptor beta chains follows, all from one sample in a study of blood T cell repertoires in COVID-19. Sequenced by immunoSEQ multiplex PCR; TCRdb stores in-frame clones only, minus some. The sample carries 250,000 to 350,000 clones, 84% recorded once. The specimen sequenced was peripheral blood. The receptors originated from a human donor with COVID-19, enrolled during active disease. The donor label of this sample is uncertain. Both conserved end residues are part of each CDR3. D genes are given only for firm matches. Rows give clone size only sometimes, using once, few, many, or a class for an expanded clone.

J | size | V | D | DNA | CDR3
TRBJ2-5 | - | TRBV4-1 | - | TGCGCCAGCAGCCAAATGGGCGGGGCTGGGTCCCAGTACTTC | CASSQMGGAGSQYF
TRBJ2-2 | - | TRBV2 | TRBD2 | TGTGCCAGCAGATCTAGCGGGAGTTTCTCCGGGGAGCTGTTTTTT | CASRSSGSFSGELFF
TRBJ2-2 | - | TRBV2 | TRBD1 | TGTGCCAGCAGTCCCGACAGGGGTCTCGGGGAGCTGTTTTTT | CASSPDRGLGELFF
TRBJ1-2 | - | TRBV7-2 | - | TGTGCCAGCAGCCTTGACTACTATGGCTACACCTTC | CASSLDYYGYTF
TRBJ2-5 | - | TRBV15 | TRBD1 | TGTGCCACCAGCAGAGATCCGACAGGGGGAGAGACCCAGTACTTC | CATSRDPTGGETQYF
TRBJ2-2 | - | TRBV29-1 | TRBD1 | TGCAGCGTTGGGACAGGGGTCACCGGGGAGCTGTTTTTT | CSVGTGVTGELFF
TRBJ2-6 | - | TRBV28 | - | TGTGCCAGCAGTCCCCAGGGATCTGGGGCCAACGTCCTGACTTTC | CASSPQGSGANVLTF
TRBJ2-2 | - | TRBV5-1 | - | TGCGCCAGCAGCGATGCGCGGGCGGGCACCGGGGAGCTGTTTTTT | CASSDARAGTGELFF
TRBJ2-6 | once | TRBV5-1 | - | TGCGCCAGCAGCCAACAGGGCTCTGGGGCCAACGTCCTGACTTTC | CASSQQGSGANVLTF
TRBJ2-7 | - | TRBV7-2 | - | TGTGCCAGCAGCTTAGCGAGGGAGAAGCAGTACTTC | CASSLAREKQYF
TRBJ1-5 | - | TRBV7-9 | - | TGTGCCAGCAGCTTAGGGGGACTCAATCAGCCCCAGCATTTT | CASSLGGLNQPQHF
TRBJ1-1 | - | TRBV5-1 | - | TGCGCCAGCAGACCGATACAGGCAATGAACACTGAAGCTTTCTTT | CASRPIQAMNTEAFF
TRBJ2-1 | - | TRBV25-1 | TRBD2 | TGTGCCAGCAGTGCGGTTAGGACTAGCGCATACAATGAGCAGTTCTTC | CASSAVRTSAYNEQFF
TRBJ1-2 | - | TRBV6-5 | - | TGTGCCAGCAGTTATACCGGGACCGAGGAGGGCTATGGCTACACCTTC | CASSYTGTEEGYGYTF
TRBJ1-2 | - | TRBV1 | - | TGCACCAGTCCCAATGGGGGGGCGGCGGCAGGAAGACGAAACTATGGCTACACCTTC | CTSPNGGAAAGRRNYGYTF
TRBJ1-5 | - | TRBV18 | TRBD1 | TGTGCCAGCTCACTAAGGACAGGGCAAAGCAATCAGCCCCAGCATTTT | CASSLRTGQSNQPQHF
TRBJ2-5 | - | TRBV7-8 | - | TGTGCCGGGGGCGGGAGTATCGCCCGGGAGACCCAGTACTTC | CAGGGSIARETQYF
TRBJ2-3 | - | TRBV6-5 | - | TGTGCCAGCAGTTTAGGCGGCCATAGCACAGATACGCAGTATTTT | CASSLGGHSTDTQYF
TRBJ1-5 | - | TRBV6-2/TRBV6-3 | TRBD1 | TGTGCCAGCAGTCCCATCCGGGACAGAAGTTTGAATAGCAATCAGCCCCAGCATTTT | CASSPIRDRSLNSNQPQHF
TRBJ1-5 | - | TRBV29-1 | - | TGCAGCGTTGCAGCTCAGGGTGGGCAGCCCCAGCATTTT | CSVAAQGGQPQHF
TRBJ1-2 | - | TRBV28 | TRBD1 | TGTGCCACCCCGGACAGGGAGAAGGATTTTAATGGCTACACCTTC | CATPDREKDFNGYTF
TRBJ1-6 | - | TRBV28 | - | TGTGCCAGCAGTTTATACAACTCCTATAATTCACCCCTCCACTTT | CASSLYNSYNSPLHF
TRBJ2-2 | - | TRBV30 | TRBD1 | TGTGCCTGGAAGGGGGCCACGAACACCGGGGAGCTGTTTTTT | CAWKGATNTGELFF
TRBJ2-5 | - | TRBV7-2 | TRBD2 | TGTGCCAGCAGCTTTAGCCTAGCGGGAGTGGACCAGTACTTC | CASSFSLAGVDQYF
TRBJ2-2 | - | TRBV4-1 | TRBD2 | TGCGCCAGCAGCCTTCACATTACTAGCGGAGGTTACACCGGGGAGCTGTTTTTT | CASSLHITSGGYTGELFF